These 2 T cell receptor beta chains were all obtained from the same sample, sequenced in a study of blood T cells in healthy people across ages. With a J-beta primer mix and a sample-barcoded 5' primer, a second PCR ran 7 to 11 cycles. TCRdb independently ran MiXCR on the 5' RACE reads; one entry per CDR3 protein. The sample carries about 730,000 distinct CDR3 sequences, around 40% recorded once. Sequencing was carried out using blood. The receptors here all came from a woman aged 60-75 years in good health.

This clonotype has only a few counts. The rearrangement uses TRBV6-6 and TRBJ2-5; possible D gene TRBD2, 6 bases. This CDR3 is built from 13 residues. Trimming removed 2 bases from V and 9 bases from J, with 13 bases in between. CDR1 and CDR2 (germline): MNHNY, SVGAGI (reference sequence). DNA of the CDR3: TGTGCCAGCAGTTACGGGGGGAGGTCGGCCCAGTACTTC. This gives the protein CASSYGGRSAQYF.

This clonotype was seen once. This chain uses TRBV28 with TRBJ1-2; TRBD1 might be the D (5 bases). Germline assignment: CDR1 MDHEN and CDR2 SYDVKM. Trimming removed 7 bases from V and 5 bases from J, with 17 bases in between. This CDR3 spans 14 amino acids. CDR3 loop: CASTADIQVYGYTF. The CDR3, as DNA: TGTGCCAGCACCGCGGACATACAAGTTTATGGCTACACCTTC.